Described below is a single T cell receptor (beta chain) sequence and its context. Its specificity is not known. The table came from immunoSEQ multiplex PCR; TCRdb's copy has only in-frame clones and leaves some out. The sample holds some 330,000 clones; roughly 90% are singletons and the top ten take over 5%. Treatment described: roughly 20 received Ad26.COV2.S at low or high dose, single or two shots; several received placebo; per-sample allocation not given. Collection of the samples took place on day 63 after the first injection of vaccine or placebo. These data are taken from a study of Ad26.COV2.S vaccination and SARS-CoV-2 variants. On the study more broadly: By the intramuscular route, Ad26.COV2.S was given once, or twice 56 days apart. Study results and caveats: Vaccinees reportedly had broad spike-specific CD8+ and CD4+ T cell responses. Spike-specific TCR breadth ran higher among vaccine recipients than placebo recipients.

This CDR3 contains 15 residues. Germline V gene lookup returns CDR1 LGHDT and CDR2 YNNKEL (reference sequence). J lost 2 bases, V lost 2 bases, and 3 bases had no gene match. This TCR derives from a person between 18 and 65 years old who received the Ad26.COV2.S COVID-19 vaccine or a placebo. The sample was peripheral blood, taken in a trial of Ad26.COV2.S vaccine versus placebo. V and J are TRBV3-1 (or the pseudogene TRBV3-2) and TRBJ1-2, with 9 positions matching TRBD1. CDR3 bases: TGTGCCAGCAGCCAAACCACAGGGGGCAACTATGGCTACACCTTC. Translated, it gives CASSQTTGGNYGYTF.